The 21 T cell receptor beta chains listed next were all sequenced from one sample in a study of T cell responses to AZD1222 COVID-19 vaccine. Clones were read by immunoSEQ multiplex PCR, and TCRdb kept only the in-frame ones, dropping some. Here the sample spans more than 95,000 clones, more than 70% being singletons. The sequencing here drew on peripheral blood, taken on day 0 of AZD1222 vaccination. The receptor source for this set is an adult in good health.

The chain is built from TRBV5-8 and TRBJ1-2; D gene ambiguous. Germline CDR1 reads SGHTS; CDR2 reads YDEGEE. V was shortened by 1 base and J by 3 bases, with 10 bases between the two germline ends. The CDR3 sequence is 14 residues long. The CDR3 sequence: CASSLRALDYGYTF. CDR3 nucleotide sequence: TGTGCCAGCAGCTTGAGGGCCCTGGACTATGGCTACACCTTC.

The V gene is TRBV4-1, the J gene TRBJ1-2; 8 positions match TRBD1. Germline V CDR1 and CDR2: MGHRA, YSYEKL. J lost 8 bases, V lost 3 bases, and 17 bases had no gene match. CDR3 length: 17 residues. The CDR3, as DNA: TGCGCCAGCAGCCACCTCGGGGTGGCGGGACAGGCATCGGGCTACACCTTC. Translating it yields CASSHLGVAGQASGYTF.

This sequence joins TRBV28 and TRBJ1-2, with TRBD1 matching over 7 bases. The CDR3 totals 12 residues. The J segment lost 6 bases and the V segment lost 7 bases, leaving 5 bases of the junction unmatched. Germline V CDR1 and CDR2: MDHEN, SYDVKM. In nucleotides, the CDR3 is TGTGCCAGCACCGGGACAGTAGATGGCTACACCTTC. Encoded protein: CASTGTVDGYTF.

This chain uses TRBV7-3 with TRBJ2-2; unclear D gene. Deletions cut 5 bases from V and 2 bases from J, with 12 bases between. Germline V gene lookup returns CDR1 SGHTA and CDR2 FQGTGA. This CDR3 region has 15 residues. This chain's CDR3 is CASSRLGPNTGELFF. CDR3 in DNA: TGTGCCAGCAGCCGCTTGGGTCCAAACACCGGGGAGCTGTTTTTT.

V gene TRBV5-1 combines with J gene TRBJ2-1, with 9 bases that match TRBD1. The junction had 17 bases not matched to a gene; V was cut back by 0 bases and J by 4 bases. CDR1 SGHRS and CDR2 YFSETQ come from the germline V gene. The CDR3 is 20 amino acids. The CDR3 region is CASSLGQGVIPPHAYNEQFF. CDR3 coding DNA: TGCGCCAGCAGCTTGGGACAGGGGGTGATCCCCCCCCACGCATACAATGAGCAGTTCTTC. Drawing the rest from reference TRBV5-1 and TRBJ2-1, the complete variable domain is KAGVTQTPRYLIKTRGQQVTLSCSPISGHRSVSWYQQTPGQGLQFLFEYFSETQRNKGNFPGRFSGRQFSNSRSEMNVSTLELGDSALYLCASSLGQGVIPPHAYNEQFFGPGTRLTVL.

V is TRBV7-9 and J is TRBJ1-2; 7 nucleotides match TRBD1. V dropped 5 bases and J dropped 2; count of bases not matched to a gene: 5. Germline V CDR1 and CDR2: SEHNR, FQNEAQ (reference sequence). The CDR3 totals 14 residues. DNA of the CDR3: TGTGCCAGCAGCCCCCCGGGACAGAACTATGGCTACACCTTC. This gives the protein CASSPPGQNYGYTF.

CDR3 DNA sequence: TGTGCCAGCAGCCATGACCGGAACTATGGCTACACCTTC. Translating gives CASSHDRNYGYTF. The rearrangement links TRBV14 to TRBJ1-2; D gene ambiguous. Per germline, CDR1 SGHDN and CDR2 FVKESK. The CDR3 consists of 13 residues. V shed 3 bases and J shed 2 bases, with 7 bases lying between them.

The genes are TRBV27 and TRBJ1-2; a possible D gene is TRBD1 (6 bases). V gave up 3 bases and J gave up 1 base, with 9 bases separating them. This CDR3 region has 14 residues. Germline V lookup: CDR1 MNHEY, CDR2 SMNVEV (reference sequence). CDR3 amino acids: CASSFGGHNYGYTF. Written as DNA, the CDR3 is TGTGCCAGCAGTTTTGGGGGCCATAACTATGGCTACACCTTC.

The V and J genes are TRBV5-1 and TRBJ2-3; D is ambiguous. With 4 bases removed from V and 3 bases from J, the gap between germline ends came to 18 bases. Germline CDR1 is SGHRS and CDR2 is YFSETQ. The CDR3 is 16 residues long. The CDR3 DNA is TGCGCCAGCAGCCCCCTGGGCCGAGGCGAAACAGATACGCAGTATTTT. Translation gives CASSPLGRGETDTQYF.

This chain uses TRBV29-1 with TRBJ2-1, with 8 bases identical to TRBD1. The V and J ends lost 1 base and 4 bases, in that order; junction bases with no gene match: 3. CDR1 is SQVTM and CDR2 is ANQGSEA in the germline V gene. This CDR3 region has 14 residues. CDR3 coding DNA: TGCAGCGTTGAAGGGACAGGGAAATACAATGAGCAGTTCTTC. Its translation is CSVEGTGKYNEQFF.

V is TRBV6-1 and J is TRBJ1-1; TRBD1 might be the D (5 bases). The CDR3 consists of 12 residues. Germline V gene sequence: CDR1 MNHNS, CDR2 SASEGT. V was pared by 1 base and J by 10 bases, with 10 bases between. Written as DNA, the CDR3 is TGTGCCAGCAGTGAAGACAGGAGGGGAGCTTTCTTT. Encoded protein: CASSEDRRGAFF.

This sequence joins TRBV28 and TRBJ2-2, with 9 bases fitting TRBD2. The CDR3 extends over 16 amino acids. V lost 6 bases to trimming and J lost 5 bases; unmatched junction nucleotides: 10. CDR1 MDHEN and CDR2 SYDVKM come from the germline V gene. The CDR3 sequence: CASRRGSSGKTGELFF. The CDR3 DNA reads as TGTGCCAGCAGACGTGGATCTAGCGGGAAAACCGGGGAGCTGTTTTTT.

This rearrangement joins TRBV7-9 to TRBJ1-6, with D perhaps TRBD1 (6 bases). The CDR3 length is 14 residues. Germline V gene data show CDR1 as SEHNR and CDR2 as FQNEAQ (reference sequence). V was pared by 5 bases and J by 7 bases, with 12 bases between. Here the CDR3 DNA reads TGTGCCAGCAGCCATACAGGGTCGAATTCACCCCTCCACTTT. Translation: CASSHTGSNSPLHF.

The chain links TRBV10-3 to TRBJ2-7, with no clear D. The length of the CDR3 is 14 residues. With 8 bases removed from V and 2 bases from J, the gap between germline ends came to 16 bases. Germline loops: CDR1 ENHRY, CDR2 SYGVKD. CDR3 in DNA: TGTGCCATCCAACGTGTTGGGGATACCTACGAGCAGTACTTC. Protein product: CAIQRVGDTYEQYF.

The chain uses TRBV10-2 and TRBJ1-6; D may be TRBD1 (6 bases). The germline CDR1 and CDR2 sequences are WSHSY and SAAADI. Trimming shortened V by 5 bases and J by 5 bases, and 16 bases separated the two germline ends. CDR3 length equals 16 residues. The CDR3 spells CASSKSRGGDNSPLHF. The CDR3 nucleotides are TGCGCCAGCAGTAAATCCAGGGGAGGGGATAATTCACCCCTCCACTTT.

This chain links TRBV9 with TRBJ1-2; 10 bases are a match to TRBD1. The V and J ends lost 1 base and 5 bases, in that order; junction bases with no gene match: 5. The CDR3 has 15 residues. Germline V gives CDR1 SGDLS, CDR2 YYNGEE. CDR3 protein: CASSVTSDRGYGYTF. As DNA, the CDR3 is TGTGCCAGCAGCGTAACATCGGACAGGGGGTATGGCTACACCTTC.

CDR3 nucleotide sequence: TGTGCCATCAGGGGGGACAGGGGAAATGAAAAACTGTTTTTT. Protein sequence: CAIRGDRGNEKLFF. The V and J genes are TRBV10-3 and TRBJ1-4, with 10 bases fitting TRBD1. The junction had 3 bases not matched to a gene; V was cut back by 6 bases and J by 5 bases. Germline V gene sequence: CDR1 ENHRY, CDR2 SYGVKD. This CDR3 has 14 residues.

The rearrangement uses TRBV28 and TRBJ1-4, with D uncertain. The V gene's germline CDR1 is MDHEN and CDR2 SYDVKM. Trimming removed 8 bases at V and 2 bases at J, with 27 bases between. This CDR3 region has 19 residues. The CDR3 here is CASVPHAGLRQVTNEKLFF. The CDR3 DNA is TGTGCCAGCGTCCCTCACGCTGGCCTCCGGCAGGTCACTAATGAAAAACTGTTTTTT.

The chain links TRBV7-2 to TRBJ1-2; tentative D call: TRBD1 (6 bases). The CDR3 has 14 residues. Per the germline V gene, CDR1 is SGHTA and CDR2 is FQGNSA. Trimming shortened V by 4 bases and J by 7 bases, and 16 bases separated the two germline ends. CDR3 region: CASSSRNRDRGYTF. The CDR3 bases are TGTGCCAGCAGCTCCCGCAACAGGGATCGTGGCTACACCTTC.

The chain combines TRBV2 with TRBJ1-1; D call uncertain. The germline V gene encodes CDR1 SNHLY and CDR2 FYNNEI. The CDR3 spans 13 residues. Trimming pared 8 bases from V and 5 bases from J, leaving 15 bases between. Written as DNA, the CDR3 is TGTGCCAGCCAGACCTTGAGGGCTACTGAAGCTTTCTTT. The encoded protein is CASQTLRATEAFF.

V is TRBV7-9 and J is TRBJ2-2; 9 positions agree with TRBD1. V shed 7 bases, J shed 5 bases, and the junction held 11 bases outside the gene matches. Germline CDR1 is SEHNR and CDR2 is FQNEAQ (reference sequence). The CDR3 is 16 amino acids. CDR3 residues: CASTSDGTGNTGELFF. In nucleotides, the CDR3 is TGTGCCAGCACCTCCGACGGGACAGGGAATACCGGGGAGCTGTTTTTT.